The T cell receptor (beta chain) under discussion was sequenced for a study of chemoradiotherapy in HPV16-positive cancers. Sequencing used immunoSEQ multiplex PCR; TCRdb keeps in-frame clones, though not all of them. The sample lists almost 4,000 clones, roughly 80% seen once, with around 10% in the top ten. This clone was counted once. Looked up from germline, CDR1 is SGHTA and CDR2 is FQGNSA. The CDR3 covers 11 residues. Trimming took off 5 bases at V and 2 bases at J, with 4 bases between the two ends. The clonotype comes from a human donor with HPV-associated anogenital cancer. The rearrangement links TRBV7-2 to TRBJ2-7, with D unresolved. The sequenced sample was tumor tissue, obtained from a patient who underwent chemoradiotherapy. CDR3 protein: CASSPTYEQYF. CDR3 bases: TGTGCCAGCAGCCCAACCTACGAGCAGTACTTC.